The 15 T cell receptor beta chains below all came from one sample that was sequenced in a study of neurological immune-mediated disorders. TCRdb independently ran MiXCR on the 5' RACE reads; one entry per CDR3 protein. Among some 60,000 distinct CDR3 sequences listed, less than 10% were seen once. Sample time point: longitudinal time-point 2. Sequencing used PBMCs. The receptors were sampled from a man under 40 in good health.

This chain joins TRBV6-1 and TRBJ1-5; 7 bases match TRBD1. Germline lookup yields CDR1 MNHNS and CDR2 SASEGT. The CDR3 is 16 amino acids. V shed 4 bases and J 9 bases; nucleotides not matched to a gene: 15. CDR3 residues: CASSALYSDRTLPQHF. The CDR3 bases are TGTGCCAGCAGTGCACTATACTCGGACAGGACCTTGCCCCAGCATTTT.

The table lists this clonotype with many counts. The genes are TRBV12-3 or TRBV12-4 and TRBJ2-7, with TRBD1 matching over 7 bases. This CDR3 has 14 amino acids. V lost 2 bases to trimming and J lost 7 bases; unmatched junction nucleotides: 8. In DNA form, the CDR3 reads TGTGCCAGCAGTTTAACAGGGGACACCTTAGAGCAGTACTTC. Translated, it gives CASSLTGDTLEQYF.

At least ten counts were recorded for this clonotype. The V and J genes are TRBV7-6 and TRBJ2-7; a weak D match, TRBD1 (5 bases). Trimming took 1 base from V and 3 from J, leaving 10 bases between them. Germline CDR1 reads SGHVS; CDR2 reads FNYEAQ. This CDR3 has 14 residues. In DNA, the CDR3 is TGTGCCAGCAGCTTAGTGACAGATGACTACGAGCAGTACTTC. Amino acids: CASSLVTDDYEQYF.

This clonotype showed up many times. This chain connects TRBV12-3 or TRBV12-4 to TRBJ2-5; 11 bases match TRBD2. The CDR3 length is 17 residues. V lost 1 base to trimming and J lost 1 base; unmatched junction nucleotides: 5. CDR3: CASSLVGGTSGQETQYF. CDR3 sequence (DNA): TGTGCCAGCAGTTTAGTCGGGGGGACTAGCGGCCAAGAGACCCAGTACTTC.

The sample holds many counts of this clonotype. This sequence joins TRBV19 and TRBJ2-7; D call uncertain. The V gene lost 3 bases and the J gene lost 3 bases, with 9 bases spanning the gap. CDR1 and CDR2 from the germline V gene are LNHDA and SQIVND (reference sequence). The CDR3 consists of 13 residues. The CDR3 nucleotides are TGTGCCAGTAGTATCGGACCCAACTACGAGCAGTACTTC. Protein: CASSIGPNYEQYF.

This clonotype was counted at least ten times. CDR3 residues: CASSLRTGTEQYF. The CDR3 region has the DNA TGTGCCAGCAGTTTACGTACGGGAACCGAGCAGTACTTC. This sequence joins TRBV12-3 or TRBV12-4 and TRBJ2-7, with a tentative D call TRBD2 (5 bases). The ends were cut back, 2 bases at V and 6 bases at J, with 11 bases in the middle. The CDR3 covers 13 residues.

A remark on this clonotype: A much larger clone is a single base away; this may be a read error. Without the conserved terminal phenylalanine or tryptophan, this CDR3 likely stems from a read error. V usage is TRBV30 and J usage is TRBJ2-6; no firm D call. Germline V lookup: CDR1 GTSNPN, CDR2 SVGIG (reference sequence). This CDR3 has 14 residues. Trimming shortened V by 3 bases and J by 0 bases, and 6 bases separated the two germline ends. CDR3 residues: CAWSVGSGANVLTL. CDR3 sequence (DNA): TGTGCCTGGAGCGTGGGCTCTGGGGCCAACGTCCTGACTTTA.

This clonotype was counted many times. This chain links TRBV7-3 with TRBJ2-1; 11 nucleotides match TRBD2. Germline lookup yields CDR1 SGHTA and CDR2 FQGTGA. The CDR3 spans 16 residues. The V gene end was trimmed by 5 bases and the J gene end by 5 bases; junction bases not matched to a gene: 8. The CDR3 coding sequence is TGTGCCAGCAGCCTATTAGCGGGAGGGCCCGACAATGAGCAGTTCTTC. Translation: CASSLLAGGPDNEQFF. Combining the CDR3 with reference TRBV7-3 and TRBJ2-1 gives the whole variable domain GAGVSQTPSNKVTEKGKYVELRCDPISGHTALYWYRQSLGQGPEFLIYFQGTGAADDSGLPNDRFFAVRPEGSVSTLKIQRTERGDSAVYLCASSLLAGGPDNEQFFGPGTRLTVL.

This clonotype was seen repeatedly, ten times or more. The rearrangement uses TRBV5-1 and TRBJ2-1; TRBD2 matches 7 bases. Germline V CDR1 and CDR2: SGHRS, YFSETQ. The CDR3 has 15 amino acids. The V gene end was trimmed by 1 base and the J gene end by 8 bases; junction bases not matched to a gene: 9. The CDR3 loop is CASSLRDLGRDEQFF. CDR3 coding DNA: TGCGCCAGCAGCTTGAGGGACCTTGGGAGGGATGAGCAGTTCTTC.

This clonotype showed up many times. The chain links TRBV6-1 to TRBJ2-7; D uncertain. The CDR3 has 16 residues. Between the trimmed V and J ends, which lost 2 bases and 5 bases, there was a span of 19 bases. Germline-derived CDR1 and CDR2 are MNHNS and SASEGT. The CDR3 nucleotides are TGTGCCAGCAGTGAACATCTGAAAGTTCGGGTCGACGAGCAGTACTTC. It encodes CASSEHLKVRVDEQYF.

This clonotype was counted many times. The genes are TRBV6-6 and TRBJ2-5, with TRBD1 as a possible D gene (5 bases). CDR3 length: 13 residues. V lost 6 bases, J lost 5 bases, and 13 bases lay in between. The germline CDR1 and CDR2 sequences are MNHNY and SVGAGI (reference sequence). The CDR3, as DNA: TGTGCCAGCAGCCTCGGACATCAGGAGACCCAGTACTTC. It specifies CASSLGHQETQYF.

In this sample, this clonotype turned up many times. The J gene is TRBJ2-7, the V gene TRBV9; 12 nucleotides line up with TRBD1. V was clipped by 3 bases and J by 5 bases; unmatched bases: 3. CDR3 length: 14 residues. Germline assignment: CDR1 SGDLS and CDR2 YYNGEE. CDR3 in DNA: TGTGCCAGCAGCGGGAGGGACAGGGGGCACGAGCAGTACTTC. Amino acid sequence: CASSGRDRGHEQYF.

In this sample, this clonotype turned up many times. V usage is TRBV5-1 and J usage is TRBJ1-2, with 7 bases fitting TRBD1. The CDR3 extends over 16 amino acids. The germline CDR1 and CDR2 sequences are SGHRS and YFSETQ. V shed 4 bases and J 4 bases; nucleotides not matched to a gene: 13. CDR3 amino acids: CASSRTGTADPYGYTF. CDR3 nucleotides: TGCGCCAGCAGCCGGACCGGGACAGCGGATCCCTATGGCTACACCTTC.

This clonotype was detected many times. The CDR3 protein is CSVDGSSGQSSYNEQFF. The CDR3 nucleotides read TGCAGCGTTGATGGTAGTAGCGGCCAGAGCTCCTACAATGAGCAGTTCTTC. The chain recombines TRBV29-1 with TRBJ2-1; the D gene is possibly TRBD2 (6 bases). Per the germline V gene, CDR1 is SQVTM and CDR2 is ANQGSEA. This CDR3 region has 17 residues. With 3 bases removed from V and 0 bases from J, the gap between germline ends came to 18 bases.

This clonotype showed up many times. CDR3 sequence: CATSRDLAGRGYEQYF. The CDR3 DNA reads TGTGCCACCAGCAGAGATCTAGCGGGACGAGGCTACGAGCAGTACTTC. V and J are TRBV15 and TRBJ2-7; 9 bases agree with TRBD2. This CDR3 has 16 amino acids. The germline CDR1 and CDR2 sequences are LNHNV and YYDKDF (reference sequence). Trimming removed 0 bases from V and 3 bases from J; junction bases left unmatched: 6.